This T cell receptor (beta chain) was sequenced in a study of identical twins (TCRdb year 2016). Study-wide context: To test whether fetal clonotypes persist, this study deep-sequenced TCR alpha and beta repertoires from monozygotic twins, from unrelated adults of various ages, and from cord blood. To rule out contamination, the twin experiments were replicated at different times with different library preparation protocols.

In regard to this clonotype: Its antigen remains unidentified. Base qualities are not provided; no much larger clone lies one nucleotide away.

Libraries were made using 5' RACE. TCRdb records Illumina HiSeq 2000 as the sequencer. A universal primer binding site was introduced by template switching, and a unique molecular identifier was present in the final cDNA, enabling accurate counting of TCR cDNA molecules. Specific primers in the conserved constant-segment region were used to synthesize first-strand cDNA for the TCR alpha and beta chains. To control for contamination, each cDNA library was double barcoded with a SMART-Mk sample barcode plus Illumina barcodes. TruSeq adapter sequences, together with Illumina sample barcodes, were added in two successive PCR steps. The TCR alpha and beta cDNA libraries were sequenced on the Illumina HiSeq platform using custom primers. Regarding the original processing steps: MiGEC processed the raw reads to extract unique molecular identifiers, while MiXCR was used to determine the CDR3 positions. Recombination models were inferred per individual with the repgenHMM and IGoR tools using an EM algorithm. Shared clonotypes were analyzed with the tcR package in R, and sharing was normalized by the product of cloneset sizes. To study raw recombination free of thymic and clonal selection effects, out-of-frame nonproductive sequences were analyzed. The raw public reads went through TCRdb reprocessing: fastp at Q25, MiXCR clone calling, in-frame beta chains kept. Rows with a matching CDR3 protein are joined into one entry that keeps the most common DNA and genes. The V and J calls shown here were made by TCRdb, not taken from the authors' results. The sample includes about 920,000 distinct CDR3 sequences, with approximately 13% observed a single time. The ten biggest clones cover under 2% of the sample.

The germline V gene (reference sequence) supplies CDR1 SEHNR and CDR2 FQNEAQ. The CDR3, cysteine through phenylalanine, is 15 amino acids long. CDR3 DNA is the only sequence kept; it has 45 bases, read in frame from the first base. Germline trimming amounts to 2 bases on V and 2 bases on J, with 5 as the count of junction bases outside the gene matches. Every donor was a healthy Caucasian. Three pairs of female monozygotic twins, all aged 18 to 29 years, were included in the twin cohort. Peripheral blood mononuclear cells were used as the source from which RNA for TCR libraries was isolated. Points the paper makes about the study in general: Because the same donors could not be followed over many years, the conclusions relied on cross-sectional statistical analysis. Zero-insertion analyses could be partly confounded by invariant T cells such as MAIT and iNKT, though diverse VJ usage argued against such confounding for most clonotypes. Compared with coincidental sharing between unrelated individuals, an excess of low generation-probability sequences was observed among out-of-frame TCR alpha sequences shared between twins. Excess twin sharing in beta out-of-frame sequences was weaker because fewer shared sequences lowered the signal-to-noise ratio. Fewer insertions were carried by abundant cord blood beta clonotypes; a weaker similar trend was observed in young adult naive repertoires, while no such trend was observed in memory repertoires. In monozygotic twins, out-of-frame TCR alpha sharing was systematically underestimated by recombination models, although the models agreed with sharing between unrelated individuals.

The data were also submitted as part of a second study, on yellow fever vaccine responses in identical twins. That second publication adds: The authors reported that the T cell response to vaccination in identical twins appeared partly convergent and partly personalized. In identical twins, the study followed T cell clones that responded to the vaccine with precision.

The rearranged chain carries TRBV7-9 and TRBJ2-7; TRBD1 fits 8 bases in the junction. The sample comprised PBMCs. This sequence was found in a woman under 30 in good health. The CDR3 region has the sequence CASSLQGALPYEQYF. The DNA sequence follows: TGTGCCAGCAGCTTACAGGGGGCGTTACCCTACGAGCAGTACTTC.